This passage covers 23 T cell receptor beta chains from one sample sequenced in a study of blood T cell repertoires in COVID-19 (dated by TCRdb to about 2020). Libraries were constructed by the immunoSEQ multiplex PCR assay. This is the immuneACCESS table as TCRdb keeps it, with only in-frame sequences that have V and J called. A part of the clones is gone; compared with another copy, unresolved V genes explain less than half, and the rest is unexplained. The sample contains approximately 24,000 clones, approximately 92% of them found a single time. The ten top clones hold 19% of the sample. Sequenced sample: peripheral blood. The receptor set was obtained from a human donor in a cohort sampled during active COVID-19.

This chain joins TRBV28 and TRBJ1-2; 10 bases match TRBD1. CDR3 length: 14 residues. Germline values: CDR1 MDHEN, CDR2 SYDVKM. The J segment lost 10 bases and the V segment lost 4 bases, leaving 9 bases of the junction unmatched. CDR3 sequence reads: CASSSGTGEGVYTF. In DNA form, the CDR3 reads TGTGCCAGCAGTTCCGGGACAGGGGAGGGAGTCTACACCTTC.

The gene calls are TRBV6-6 and TRBJ1-4, with TRBD1 matching 8 bases. Germline V gene lookup returns CDR1 MNHNY and CDR2 SVGAGI (reference sequence). The V gene end was trimmed by 5 bases and the J gene end by 8 bases; junction bases not matched to a gene: 10. This CDR3 has 15 amino acids. The CDR3 bases are TGTGCCAGCAGTCCAAAAGAGACAGGGGTAGAAAAACTGTTTTTT. Protein product: CASSPKETGVEKLFF.

The V gene is TRBV10-1, the J gene TRBJ1-2; 9 bases map to TRBD1. V lost 2 bases and J lost 3; bases outside the gene matches: 7. Germline CDR1 reads WNHNN; CDR2 reads SYGVQD (reference sequence). The CDR3 has 16 residues. The CDR3 loop is CASSETGTGLDYGYTF. DNA of the CDR3: TGCGCCAGCAGTGAGACCGGGACAGGGTTGGACTATGGCTACACCTTC.

A few counts support this clone. The genes are TRBV12-3 or TRBV12-4 and TRBJ1-2; TRBD1 is a possible D gene (5 bases). CDR3 length: 12 residues. V lost 5 bases, J lost 5 bases, and 9 bases lay in between. As DNA, the CDR3 is TGTGCCAGCAGTGACACAGGTTATGGCTACACCTTC. This codes for CASSDTGYGYTF.

The chain has TRBV11-3 and TRBJ2-7; 9 bases match TRBD1. CDR1 and CDR2 from the germline V gene are SGHNT and YENEEA. The CDR3 consists of 12 residues. The ends lost 6 bases at V and 6 bases at J; junction bases unmatched: 3. CDR3 bases: TGTGCCAGCAGTCGACAGGGGGGCGAGCAGTACTTC. Translating gives CASSRQGGEQYF.

The rearrangement links TRBV18 to TRBJ1-2; unclear D gene. The germline CDR1 and CDR2 sequences are KGHSH and LQKENI. The CDR3 totals 13 residues. V gave up 0 bases and J gave up 7 bases, with 9 bases separating them. DNA of the CDR3: TGTGCCAGCTCACCACCACCGAGGTCTGGCTACACCTTC. Protein: CASSPPPRSGYTF. Together with reference TRBV18 and TRBJ1-2, the CDR3 gives the full variable domain: NAGVMQNPRHLVRRRGQEARLRCSPMKGHSHVYWYRQLPEEGLKFMVYLQKENIIDESGMPKERFSAEFPKEGPSILRIQQVVRGDSAAYFCASSPPPRSGYTFGSGTRLTVV.

This chain connects TRBV10-3 to TRBJ1-5; TRBD1 matches 8 bases. The trim removed 6 bases at V and 0 bases at J, leaving 7 bases unmatched. Looked up from germline, CDR1 is ENHRY and CDR2 is SYGVKD. This CDR3 is 16 amino acids long. DNA of the CDR3: TGTGCCATCAGCCCGACAGGGGAAGGTAGCAATCAGCCCCAGCATTTT. Protein: CAISPTGEGSNQPQHF.

The chain employs TRBV28 and TRBJ2-2; 10 positions match TRBD1. Germline V CDR1 and CDR2: MDHEN, SYDVKM. V trimming: 4 bases; J trimming: 3 bases; junction bases outside the gene matches: 8. The CDR3 sequence is 17 residues long. CDR3 sequence: CASSSWGQGQDTGELFF. The DNA of the CDR3 is TGTGCCAGCAGTTCCTGGGGACAGGGGCAGGACACCGGGGAGCTGTTTTTT.

The V call is TRBV14, the J call TRBJ2-1; 7 bases map to TRBD2. After removal of 0 bases from V and 0 bases from J, the junction contained 5 bases not matched to a gene. There are 17 residues in the CDR3. From germline, CDR1 is SGHDN and CDR2 FVKESK. CDR3 loop: CASSQDRGTNSYNEQFF. As DNA, the CDR3 is TGTGCCAGCAGCCAAGACCGCGGGACTAACTCCTACAATGAGCAGTTCTTC.

The J gene is TRBJ2-7, the V gene TRBV19; 7 bases align to TRBD1. The J segment lost 6 bases and the V segment lost 6 bases, leaving 11 bases of the junction unmatched. Per the germline V gene, CDR1 is LNHDA and CDR2 is SQIVND (reference sequence). CDR3 length: 14 amino acids. CDR3 in amino acids: CASSSGQWSGEQYF. CDR3 nucleotide sequence: TGTGCCAGTAGCTCGGGACAGTGGTCCGGCGAGCAGTACTTC.

This chain uses TRBV19 with TRBJ2-1; TRBD1 agrees at 9 bases. The CDR3 runs to 13 residues. The junction had 4 bases not matched to a gene; V was cut back by 6 bases and J by 7 bases. CDR1 and CDR2 from the germline V gene are LNHDA and SQIVND (reference sequence). The CDR3 loop is CASRPTGGNEQFF. CDR3 coding DNA: TGTGCCAGTAGGCCGACAGGGGGTAATGAGCAGTTCTTC.

This clone was seen more than once but under ten times. The V call is TRBV5-1, the J call TRBJ2-3; D may be TRBD1 (6 bases). Germline lookup yields CDR1 SGHRS and CDR2 YFSETQ. The CDR3 totals 14 residues. The V gene lost 4 bases and the J gene lost 8 bases, with 17 bases spanning the gap. CDR3 amino acids: CASSVARGSFTQYF. In DNA form, the CDR3 reads TGCGCCAGCAGCGTCGCGAGGGGGAGTTTTACGCAGTATTTT.

J is TRBJ1-3 and V is TRBV27; no clear D. This CDR3 is 13 amino acids long. V shed 5 bases and J shed 1 base, with 6 bases lying between them. Looked up from germline, CDR1 is MNHEY and CDR2 is SMNVEV (reference sequence). The CDR3 spells CASSLSSGNTIYF. For the CDR3, the DNA is TGTGCCAGCAGTCTGTCGTCTGGAAACACCATATATTTT.

This clone occurred once. The chain is built from TRBV6-2 or TRBV6-3 and TRBJ1-5, with 7 positions matching TRBD1. J gave up 5 bases and V 3 bases, and 7 bases lay outside the gene matches. The V gene's germline CDR1 is MNHEY and CDR2 SVGEGT. This CDR3 comprises 15 residues. The CDR3 DNA sequence: TGTGCCAGCAGTTATTCGACAGGGAGCTATCAGCCCCAGCATTTT. The encoded protein is CASSYSTGSYQPQHF.

The rearrangement joins TRBV5-1 to TRBJ2-7, with 9 bases that match TRBD1. The CDR3 loop spans 14 amino acids. V lost 1 base to trimming and J lost 5 bases; unmatched junction nucleotides: 4. Germline CDR1 is SGHRS and CDR2 is YFSETQ. CDR3 protein: CASSLYRGRDEQYF. The CDR3 DNA reads as TGCGCCAGCAGCTTGTACAGGGGGCGCGACGAGCAGTACTTC.

The rearrangement uses TRBV19 and TRBJ1-2; no definite D call. CDR1 LNHDA and CDR2 SQIVND come from the germline V gene (reference sequence). V was shortened by 7 bases and J by 4 bases, with 10 bases between the two germline ends. The CDR3 consists of 12 residues. The CDR3 sequence is CASNSEGYGYTF. The CDR3 coding sequence is TGTGCCAGTAACAGTGAGGGCTATGGCTACACCTTC.

The chain carries TRBV7-2 and TRBJ1-2; possibly TRBD1 for D (5 bases). The CDR3 length is 14 residues. V was pared by 1 base and J by 4 bases, with 10 bases between. Germline loops: CDR1 SGHTA, CDR2 FQGNSA. The chain's CDR3 is CASSLVPGGYGYTF. The CDR3 DNA follows: TGTGCCAGCAGCTTAGTTCCGGGGGGCTATGGCTACACCTTC.

The chain joins TRBV11-3 to TRBJ2-1, with 8 nucleotides matching TRBD2. Germline loops: CDR1 SGHNT, CDR2 YENEEA. There are 17 residues in the CDR3. V lost 4 bases to trimming and J lost 1 base; unmatched junction nucleotides: 9. The CDR3 is CASSYHRGGKSYNEQFF. The CDR3 DNA follows: TGTGCCAGCAGCTACCACCGGGGGGGGAAATCCTACAATGAGCAGTTCTTC.

The V gene is TRBV5-1, the J gene TRBJ1-1, with a weak D call TRBD1 (5 bases). The CDR3 is 17 amino acids. The germline gives CDR1 SGHRS, CDR2 YFSETQ. Deletions cut 0 bases from V and 0 bases from J, with 15 bases between. In nucleotides, the CDR3 is TGCGCCAGCAGCTTGGGACCACCCGGGACTCTGAACACTGAAGCTTTCTTT. Translating it yields CASSLGPPGTLNTEAFF. The full variable domain, its missing parts supplied by reference TRBV5-1 and TRBJ1-1, is KAGVTQTPRYLIKTRGQQVTLSCSPISGHRSVSWYQQTPGQGLQFLFEYFSETQRNKGNFPGRFSGRQFSNSRSEMNVSTLELGDSALYLCASSLGPPGTLNTEAFFGQGTRLTVV.

The chain joins TRBV23-1 to TRBJ2-7; weak D call: TRBD1 (5 bases). TRBV23-1 qualifies as an ORF whose function is uncertain. This CDR3 spans 23 amino acids. V gave up 0 bases and J gave up 3 bases, with 36 bases separating them. In nucleotides, the CDR3 is TGCGCCAGCAGTCAATCTTTCCGGTTGACCCATGGCAGGGAAATAAGTGGGAACTACGAGCAGTACTTC. This codes for CASSQSFRLTHGREISGNYEQYF.

The CDR3: CASSLALVPYNSPLHF. The CDR3 region has the DNA TGTGCCAGCAGCTTAGCCCTCGTCCCCTATAATTCACCCCTCCACTTT. V is TRBV7-9 and J is TRBJ1-6; no definite D call. Germline assignment: CDR1 SEHNR and CDR2 FQNEAQ (reference sequence). CDR3 length: 16 amino acids. V was pared by 0 bases and J by 2 bases, with 8 bases between.

The chain joins TRBV28 to TRBJ2-7; 9 bases match TRBD2. Germline lookup yields CDR1 MDHEN and CDR2 SYDVKM. The CDR3 spans 14 residues. Trimming at V came to 3 bases and at J to 0 bases, leaving 0 bases not matched to a gene. The chain's CDR3 is CASSLTSGSYEQYF. The CDR3 bases are TGTGCCAGCAGTTTGACTAGCGGCTCCTACGAGCAGTACTTC.

V is TRBV7-9 and J is TRBJ2-5, with 7 bases aligning to TRBD2. Germline V gene sequence: CDR1 SEHNR, CDR2 FQNEAQ (reference sequence). This CDR3 has 13 amino acids. Trimming cost V 2 bases and J 4 bases; bases outside gene matches: 1. CDR3 bases: TGTGCCAGCAGCTTATTAGCGGGAGAGACCCAGTACTTC. Its protein product is CASSLLAGETQYF.